The 26 T cell receptor beta chains in this list originate from one sample, sequenced in a study of T cell clonality in common variable immunodeficiency. The study, taken as a whole, reports: In common variable immunodeficiency, TCR beta chains reportedly carried fewer deletions and N-nucleotide insertions.

These receptors have no known antigen. Sequenced by immunoSEQ multiplex PCR; TCRdb stores in-frame clones only, minus some. The sample shows under 30,000 clones, no singletons; the ten largest hold approximately 8.9%. The specimen was peripheral blood mononuclear cells. The source of these receptors is a human donor with common variable immunodeficiency.

Points on this clone: The read falls 3 residues short of the CDR3 end, and the missing part is taken from the germline J gene. The rearrangement links TRBV19 to TRBJ1-6; 7 bases fit TRBD1. Trimming at V came to 10 bases and at J to 7 bases, leaving 10 bases not matched to a gene. The germline V gene encodes CDR1 LNHDA and CDR2 SQIVND (reference sequence). This CDR3 comprises 14 residues. The CDR3 bases that were read are TGTGCCACCACGACAGGGTGGGGCAATTCACCC. Protein: CATTTGWGNSP. The CDR3 in full is CATTTGWGNSPLHF.

On this clone: The read ends 3 residues shy of where the CDR3 ends; the end is completed using the germline J gene. The chain employs TRBV2 and TRBJ2-3, with TRBD2 matching over 11 bases. V was pared by 4 bases and J by 3 bases, with 6 bases of the junction left unmatched. Germline CDR1 reads SNHLY; CDR2 reads FYNNEI. The CDR3 has 16 amino acids. CDR3 DNA, as far as it was read: TGTGCCAGCAGTGCTCCGGGACTAGCGGCGACAGATACG. Amino acids: CASSAPGLAATDT. The whole CDR3 protein reads CASSAPGLAATDTQYF.

Notes on this clone: With the read ending 3 residues before the CDR3 end, the germline J gene is used to fill in that end. J is TRBJ1-2 and V is TRBV18, with D maybe TRBD1 (5 bases). CDR3 length equals 18 residues. The germline V gene has CDR1 KGHSH and CDR2 LQKENI. CDR3 DNA, as far as it was read: TGTGCCAGCTCACCGCTCCCTGGACAATACGGCAATGGGGGGGGC. This sequence encodes CASSPLPGQYGNGGG. The entire CDR3 reads CASSPLPGQYGNGGGYTF. The full variable domain, rest sourced from reference TRBV18 and TRBJ1-2, is NAGVMQNPRHLVRRRGQEARLRCSPMKGHSHVYWYRQLPEEGLKFMVYLQKENIIDESGMPKERFSAEFPKEGPSILRIQQVVRGDSAAYFCASSPLPGQYGNGGGYTFGSGTRLTVV.

As regards this clone: The read terminates 3 residues ahead of where the CDR3 ends, so the germline J gene completes it. The chain links TRBV7-2 to TRBJ1-3; D gene ambiguous. The ends were cut back, 4 bases at V and 4 bases at J, with 14 bases in the middle. CDR3 length: 15 amino acids. The germline V gene encodes CDR1 SGHTA and CDR2 FQGNSA. CDR3 protein: CASSSLVGPGNTIYF. The sequenced part of the CDR3 DNA is TGTGCCAGCAGCTCCCTTGTCGGTCCGGGAAACACC.

Only a few counts were recorded for this clone. CDR3: CASSTFLRSPLHF. The DNA read from the CDR3 is TGTGCCAGTAGTACTTTCCTCAGATCACCC. The chain combines TRBV19 with TRBJ1-6, with D uncertain. The read gets to within 3 residues of the CDR3 end, and the germline J gene fills in the rest. Between the trimmed V and J ends, which lost 4 bases and 10 bases, there was a span of 11 bases. Germline CDR1 reads LNHDA; CDR2 reads SQIVND (reference sequence). This CDR3 region has 13 residues.

This clone has at least ten counts. The CDR3 end falls 3 residues outside the read, so it is completed with the germline J gene. The V call is TRBV30, the J call TRBJ2-2; 12 bases fit TRBD2. Germline CDR1 reads GTSNPN; CDR2 reads SVGIG (reference sequence). CDR3 length: 14 amino acids. Trimming cost V 3 bases and J 7 bases; bases outside gene matches: 3. The CDR3 reads CAWSPLAGGGELFF. CDR3 bases read: TGTGCCTGGAGCCCACTAGCGGGGGGCGGGGAG. Combining the CDR3 with reference TRBV30 and TRBJ2-2 gives the whole variable domain SQTIHQWPATLVQPVGSPLSLECTVEGTSNPNLYWYRQAAGRGLQLLFYSVGIGQISSEVPQNLSASRPQDRQFILSSKKLLLSDSGFYLCAWSPLAGGGELFFGEGSRLTVL.

Notes on this clone: Read coverage stops 3 residues before the CDR3 terminus; the germline J gene supplies the remainder. V is TRBV7-9 and J is TRBJ1-2; a possible D gene is TRBD1 (5 bases). The CDR3 spans 14 residues. Deletions cut 7 bases from V and 6 bases from J, with 18 bases between. Per germline, CDR1 SEHNR and CDR2 FQNEAQ (reference sequence). The part of the CDR3 DNA that was read is TGTGCCAGCACCAATCCGGGAAGGGGTGATGGC. Translated, it gives CASTNPGRGDG. The full CDR3 reads CASTNPGRGDGYTF.

Many counts were recorded for this clone. At one end the junction does not follow the germline gene, possibly because of a read error. The read stops 3 residues short of the end of the CDR3; the missing end is completed from the germline J gene. The rearrangement uses TRBV6-1 and TRBJ2-4; possible D gene TRBD2, 7 bases. The germline gives CDR1 MNHNS, CDR2 SASEGT. CDR3 size: 14 residues. The CDR3 bases that were read are TGTGCCAGCAGCGAAGGGGGGGTTAGTGACATT. This codes for CASSEGGVSDI. The whole CDR3 region reads CASSEGGVSDIQYF.

This clone was observed a handful of times. The read ends 3 residues before the CDR3 terminus; that terminus is restored from the germline J gene. The chain couples TRBV6-1 to TRBJ2-4; D possibly corresponds to TRBD2 (6 bases). Trimming left V 1 base short and J 2 bases short, with 18 bases between. Germline CDR1 and CDR2: MNHNS and SASEGT. The CDR3 spans 18 residues. The CDR3 sequence: CASSEEGGEGRSKNIQYF. The sequenced part of the CDR3 DNA is TGTGCCAGCAGTGAAGAAGGAGGTGAGGGGAGGTCCAAAAACATT.

Comment on this clone: The missing CDR3 end, 3 residues past where the read stops, is filled in from the germline J gene. The chain recombines TRBV20-1 with TRBJ2-7; 9 bases match TRBD2. The junction had 10 bases not matched to a gene; V was cut back by 5 bases and J by 5 bases. Germline V gene sequence: CDR1 DFQATT, CDR2 SNEGSKA (reference sequence). There are 14 residues in the CDR3. The sequenced part of the CDR3 DNA is TGCAGTGCTGGGGTAGCGGGAGCTTGGGACGAG. This sequence encodes CSAGVAGAWDE. In full, the CDR3 reads CSAGVAGAWDEQYF.

This clone appeared a few times. Read sequence stops 3 residues before the CDR3 end, and the germline J gene provides the missing end. The genes are TRBV20-1 and TRBJ2-7, with 11 bases that match TRBD1. The CDR3 has 15 residues. The germline V gene encodes CDR1 DFQATT and CDR2 SNEGSKA (reference sequence). The V segment lost 6 bases and the J segment 3 bases; nucleotides outside the gene matches: 10. Incomplete CDR3 DNA: TGCAGTGCAAGCAAAGGGACAGGGGGTGGCTACGAG. Encoded protein: CSASKGTGGGYE. The whole CDR3 region reads CSASKGTGGGYEQYF.

Worth noting for this clone: With the read ending 3 residues before the CDR3 end, the germline J gene is used to fill in that end. The chain carries TRBV5-1 and TRBJ2-5; D is possibly TRBD2 (7 bases). The CDR3 runs to 13 residues. Trimming removed 6 bases at V and 5 bases at J, with 14 bases between. Germline CDR1 is SGHRS and CDR2 is YFSETQ. CDR3 amino acids: CASTRGGGETQYF. The part of the CDR3 DNA that was read is TGCGCCAGCACGCGAGGGGGGGGTGAGACC.

The sample holds a few counts of this clone. The read gets to within 3 residues of the CDR3 end, and the germline J gene fills in the rest. The V and J genes are TRBV13 and TRBJ2-2, with 10 nucleotides matching TRBD1. The CDR3 runs 15 residues. The V gene's germline CDR1 is PRHDT and CDR2 FYEKMQ (reference sequence). Germline trimming cut 5 bases from V and 4 bases from J; bases unmatched to any gene: 4. The sequenced part of the CDR3 DNA is TGTGCCAGCAGCCGGGACAGGGGAGGCACCGGGGAG. It specifies CASSRDRGGTGE. In full, the CDR3 reads CASSRDRGGTGELFF.

Turning to this clone: The CDR3 end lies 3 residues beyond the end of the read and is filled in from the germline J gene. This chain joins TRBV2 and TRBJ2-3, with 11 bases that match TRBD2. This CDR3 comprises 16 residues. Germline V CDR1 and CDR2: SNHLY, FYNNEI. J gave up 6 bases and V 7 bases, and 12 bases lay outside the gene matches. The CDR3 region is CASTTSELAGVDTQYF. CDR3 DNA, as far as it was read: TGTGCCAGCACCACATCCGAACTAGCGGGGGTGGATACG. Together with reference TRBV2 and TRBJ2-3, the CDR3 gives the full variable domain: EPEVTQTPSHQVTQMGQEVILRCVPISNHLYFYWYRQILGQKVEFLVSFYNNEISEKSEIFDDQFSVERPDGSNFTLKIRSTKLEDSAMYFCASTTSELAGVDTQYFGPGTRLTVL.

This clone was picked up a small number of times. Sequencing ends 3 residues short of the CDR3 end; the germline J gene provides the rest. The chain is built from TRBV6-4 and TRBJ1-1; D gene unclear. The CDR3 spans 15 residues. The V gene's germline CDR1 is MRHNA and CDR2 SNTAGT. The V and J ends lost 0 bases and 4 bases respectively, with 12 bases between them. CDR3 region: CASSDSFEGGTEAFF. The DNA read from the CDR3 is TGTGCCAGCAGTGACTCGTTTGAAGGCGGCACTGAA.

At least ten counts were recorded for this clone. The sequenced fragment ends 3 residues before the CDR3 boundary, so the rest is inferred from the germline J gene. The chain employs TRBV7-9 and TRBJ2-1; 7 bases fit TRBD2. J gave up 3 bases and V 8 bases, and 10 bases lay outside the gene matches. This CDR3 comprises 15 residues. Germline V gene sequence: CDR1 SEHNR, CDR2 FQNEAQ (reference sequence). Incomplete CDR3 DNA: TGTGCCAGCTTTCAATGGGGGGGAGTCTACAATGAG. Amino acids: CASFQWGGVYNE. The CDR3 as a whole reads CASFQWGGVYNEQFF. Full variable domain (remainder filled in from reference TRBV7-9 and TRBJ2-1): DTGVSQNPRHKITKRGQNVTFRCDPISEHNRLYWYRQTLGQGPEFLTYFQNEAQLEKSRLLSDRFSAERPKGSFSTLEIQRTEQGDSAMYLCASFQWGGVYNEQFFGPGTRLTVL.

Incomplete CDR3 DNA: TGCGCCAGCAGCTTGGTGGGGGGGTTGAACGAG. This codes for CASSLVGGLNE. The whole CDR3 reads CASSLVGGLNEQYF. This chain joins TRBV5-1 and TRBJ2-7; TRBD2 aligns across 7 bases. The CDR3 end lies 3 residues beyond the end of the read and is filled in from the germline J gene. Germline V lookup: CDR1 SGHRS, CDR2 YFSETQ. V shed 0 bases, J shed 5 bases, and the junction held 5 bases outside the gene matches. CDR3 length: 14 amino acids.

This clone was counted at least ten times. The CDR3 goes on 3 residues after the read ends, and that part is filled in from the germline J gene. This chain joins TRBV5-1 and TRBJ2-3; D is ambiguous. Germline values: CDR1 SGHRS, CDR2 YFSETQ. With 4 bases removed from V and 4 bases from J, the gap between germline ends came to 13 bases. CDR3 length: 14 amino acids. The CDR3 is CASSTRSVADTQYF. The covered CDR3 bases are TGCGCCAGCAGCACCCGATCAGTGGCAGATACG.

This clone has a handful of counts. The CDR3 sequence: CSAILRTGGEAAGNEQYF. The CDR3 DNA, read in part, is TGCAGTGCTATACTAAGGACAGGGGGCGAGGCGGCTGGAAACGAG. V is TRBV20-1 and J is TRBJ2-7; 11 bases line up with TRBD1. Sequencing ends 3 residues short of the CDR3 end; the germline J gene provides the rest. Germline V lookup: CDR1 DFQATT, CDR2 SNEGSKA (reference sequence). After removal of 4 bases from V and 5 bases from J, the junction contained 19 bases not matched to a gene. The CDR3 is 18 amino acids.

This clone was counted ten times or more. The read terminates 3 residues before the CDR3 end, so the remaining end is supplied by the germline J gene. The V gene is TRBV5-6, the J gene TRBJ1-2; D possibly corresponds to TRBD1 (6 bases). CDR1 and CDR2 (germline): SGHDT, YYEEEE. V was trimmed by 0 bases and J by 1 base, leaving 7 bases between them. There are 14 residues in the CDR3. Incomplete CDR3 DNA: TGTGCCAGCAGCTTGGCGGACAGTAACTATGGC. It specifies CASSLADSNYG. The complete CDR3 protein is CASSLADSNYGYTF. Full variable domain (rest looked up from reference TRBV5-6 and TRBJ1-2): DAGVTQSPTHLIKTRGQQVTLRCSPKSGHDTVSWYQQALGQGPQFIFQYYEEEERQRGNFPDRFSGHQFPNYSSELNVNALLLGDSALYLCASSLADSNYGYTFGSGTRLTVV.

This clone has only a few counts. Read sequence stops 3 residues before the CDR3 end, and the germline J gene provides the missing end. The V and J genes are TRBV2 and TRBJ2-5, with 10 bases aligning to TRBD1. Per the germline V gene, CDR1 is SNHLY and CDR2 is FYNNEI. The CDR3 length is 17 residues. Trimming cost V 4 bases and J 1 base; bases outside gene matches: 9. The CDR3 DNA, read in part, is TGTGCCAGCAGTGTGGACAGGGGGGGGTGGGGCCAAGAGACC. This translates into CASSVDRGGWGQET. The complete CDR3 protein is CASSVDRGGWGQETQYF.

In this sample, this clone turned up many times. The read stops 3 residues short of the end of the CDR3; the missing end is completed from the germline J gene. The V call is TRBV7-8, the J call TRBJ1-5; D ambiguous. CDR3 length: 13 residues. V lost 5 bases, J lost 0 bases, and 5 bases lay in between. Germline V gene sequence: CDR1 SGHVS, CDR2 FQNEAQ. This chain's CDR3 is CASSLSSNQPQHF. The CDR3 bases that were read are TGTGCCAGCAGCCTTAGTAGCAATCAGCCC.

As regards this clone: With the read ending 3 residues before the CDR3 end, the germline J gene is used to fill in that end. V gene TRBV7-3 combines with J gene TRBJ1-1; TRBD1 might be the D (5 bases). V lost 7 bases and J lost 4, with 13 bases in between. Germline loops: CDR1 SGHTA, CDR2 FQGTGA. This CDR3 spans 13 amino acids. The CDR3 bases that were read are TGTGCCAGCAAAAGCCAGGGTAGCACTGAA. Amino acid sequence: CASKSQGSTE. The whole CDR3 sequence reads CASKSQGSTEAFF.

Ten or more counts support this clone. The sequence runs out 3 residues before the end of the CDR3; the remainder is reconstructed from the germline J gene. The J gene is TRBJ2-6, the V gene TRBV29-1, with a tentative D call TRBD1 (6 bases). With 6 bases removed from V and 0 bases from J, the gap between germline ends came to 9 bases. Germline V gene data show CDR1 as SQVTM and CDR2 as ANQGSEA. CDR3 length equals 14 residues. CDR3 bases read: TGCAGCGTCGAACAGGGCTCTGGGGCCAACGTC. Translating it yields CSVEQGSGANV. The whole CDR3 sequence reads CSVEQGSGANVLTF.

The CDR3 loop is CASSAVDEQYF. Partial CDR3 DNA: TGTGCCAGCAGCGCGGTTGACGAG. The chain carries TRBV7-8 and TRBJ2-7; D unclear. The CDR3 end falls 3 residues outside the read, so it is completed with the germline J gene. This CDR3 comprises 11 residues. Germline assignment: CDR1 SGHVS and CDR2 FQNEAQ. Trimming took 5 bases from V and 5 from J, leaving 7 bases between them.

A word on this clone: The read comes to an end 3 residues before the CDR3 does, leaving the germline J gene to fill in the end. The chain combines TRBV20-1 with TRBJ2-7; TRBD1 aligns across 12 bases. Trimming cost V 6 bases and J 6 bases; bases outside gene matches: 9. The CDR3 is 14 amino acids. In germline, CDR1 is DFQATT, CDR2 SNEGSKA (reference sequence). CDR3 in amino acids: CSAGRDRGRPEQYF. The part of the CDR3 DNA that was read is TGCAGTGCGGGCCGGGACAGGGGGCGGCCCGAG.